The 14 T cell receptor beta chains given below trace back to one sample, sequenced in a study of T-cell memory formation after mild COVID-19. TCRdb re-analysed the 5' RACE reads in MiXCR, keeping a single row per CDR3 protein. The sample includes about half a million distinct CDR3 sequences, roughly 20% of them seen just once. Source material: PBMCs or a T cell subset sorted from them (not recorded which). The origin of the receptors is an adult woman who had mild COVID-19 (a few samples of this study predate the infection). Cell type and time point are not known.

This chain connects TRBV29-1 to TRBJ1-1; a possible D gene is TRBD1 (6 bases). V lost 8 bases and J 1 base, leaving 17 bases between the germline ends. There are 14 residues in the CDR3. Germline loops: CDR1 SQVTM, CDR2 ANQGSEA. CDR3 residues: CSSPWGRGNTEAFF. Written as DNA, the CDR3 is TGCAGCTCTCCTTGGGGCAGGGGGAACACTGAAGCTTTCTTT.

This clonotype was counted between two and nine times. The chain employs TRBV18 and TRBJ2-7; 8 bases fit TRBD2. Trimming took 3 bases from V and 2 from J; bases not matched to a gene: 3. The CDR3 is 14 amino acids. Germline values: CDR1 KGHSH, CDR2 LQKENI. The CDR3 sequence: CASSPSGAAYEQYF. CDR3 in DNA: TGTGCCAGCTCACCTAGCGGGGCCGCCTACGAGCAGTACTTC.

This clonotype was recorded many times. The chain uses TRBV2 and TRBJ1-1; tentatively, D is TRBD1 (5 bases). Per the germline V gene, CDR1 is SNHLY and CDR2 is FYNNEI. V lost 6 bases and J lost 0, with 11 bases in between. CDR3 size: 14 residues. The CDR3 sequence is CASRSRGVNTEAFF. The CDR3 bases are TGTGCCAGCAGGAGTAGAGGGGTGAACACTGAAGCTTTCTTT.

This clonotype was recorded a few times. The V and J genes are TRBV24-1 and TRBJ2-3; no reliable D call. Germline V gene lookup returns CDR1 KGHDR and CDR2 SFDVKD. V shed 7 bases and J shed 3 bases, with 13 bases lying between them. There are 14 residues in the CDR3. In DNA, the CDR3 is TGTGCCACCAGACCGGACGCGAGTACAGATACGCAGTATTTT. The encoded protein is CATRPDASTDTQYF.

The sample holds a few counts of this clonotype. The V and J genes are TRBV12-3 or TRBV12-4 and TRBJ2-3, with unresolved D. Trimming pared 6 bases from V and 8 bases from J, leaving 15 bases between. The CDR3 totals 13 residues. This CDR3 reads CASRPDGFGTQYF. The CDR3, as DNA: TGTGCCAGCAGGCCGGACGGTTTTGGTACGCAGTATTTT.

The chain uses TRBV3-1 and TRBJ1-2; weak D call: TRBD1 (6 bases). The CDR3 loop spans 17 amino acids. Looked up from germline, CDR1 is LGHDT and CDR2 is YNNKEL (reference sequence). V was shortened by 0 bases and J by 8 bases, with 22 bases between the two germline ends. Here the CDR3 DNA reads TGTGCCAGCAGCCAAGATCTGGCAGGGGCACGCCTTGGAGGCTACACCTTC. This codes for CASSQDLAGARLGGYTF.

The genes are TRBV4-2 and TRBJ2-1, with 12 bases that match TRBD2. The J segment lost 9 bases and the V segment lost 1 base, leaving 4 bases of the junction unmatched. The CDR3 spans 15 residues. Germline values: CDR1 LGHNA, CDR2 YNFKEQ. For the CDR3, the DNA is TGTGCCAGCAGCCAAGTCCTAGCGGGAGGGGGTGAGCAGTTCTTC. Translated: CASSQVLAGGGEQFF.

This clonotype has only a few counts. This chain joins TRBV9 and TRBJ2-1; 10 bases match TRBD2. Germline V gives CDR1 SGDLS, CDR2 YYNGEE. The CDR3 has 16 amino acids. The trim removed 3 bases at V and 8 bases at J, leaving 11 bases unmatched. Here the CDR3 reads CASSAPLAGPFYEQFF. The CDR3 DNA reads TGTGCCAGCAGCGCCCCACTAGCGGGACCTTTCTATGAGCAGTTCTTC.

This clonotype was recorded many times. J is TRBJ2-2 and V is TRBV4-2; 9 nucleotides agree with TRBD2. V was clipped by 0 bases and J by 7 bases; unmatched bases: 9. Per the germline V gene, CDR1 is LGHNA and CDR2 is YNFKEQ. The CDR3 spans 17 residues. The CDR3 coding sequence is TGTGCCAGCAGCCAAGAGGTGGCGGGAGGGCCAAACGGGGAGCTGTTTTTT. Its protein is CASSQEVAGGPNGELFF.

The chain is built from TRBV9 and TRBJ2-7; the match to TRBD1 covers 11 bases. Trimming at V came to 3 bases and at J to 7 bases, leaving 6 bases not matched to a gene. The CDR3 extends over 14 amino acids. CDR1 and CDR2 (germline): SGDLS, YYNGEE. The CDR3 region is CASSAGQGAEEQYF. For the CDR3, the DNA is TGTGCCAGCAGCGCTGGACAGGGGGCGGAAGAGCAGTACTTC.

In this sample, this clonotype turned up a few times. CDR3 DNA sequence: TGTGCCAGCAGCTTATCTCCGGGGGTTGGTTCACCCCTCCACTTT. Translating gives CASSLSPGVGSPLHF. The V call is TRBV7-3, the J call TRBJ1-6, with D possibly TRBD1 on 5 matching bases. Germline V gene sequence: CDR1 SGHTA, CDR2 FQGTGA. This CDR3 is built from 15 residues. V was shortened by 2 bases and J by 9 bases, with 14 bases between the two germline ends.

This clonotype was observed a handful of times. The rearrangement uses TRBV5-8 and TRBJ1-5; 9 bases align to TRBD1. The germline gives CDR1 SGHTS, CDR2 YDEGEE. CDR3 length: 14 residues. V lost 0 bases and J lost 7; bases outside the gene matches: 2. The CDR3 loop reads CASSLVGQGQPQHF. The CDR3 DNA reads as TGTGCCAGCAGCTTGGTAGGACAGGGGCAGCCCCAGCATTTT.

This clonotype was detected only a few times. The chain is built from TRBV7-9 and TRBJ2-7; D remains unclear. CDR3 size: 14 residues. Between the trimmed V and J ends, which lost 2 bases and 2 bases, there was a span of 10 bases. Germline loops: CDR1 SEHNR, CDR2 FQNEAQ (reference sequence). The CDR3 is CASSLSTRAYEQYF. In DNA, the CDR3 is TGTGCCAGCAGCTTATCAACCCGGGCCTACGAGCAGTACTTC.

This chain connects TRBV7-6 to TRBJ2-1; D is ambiguous. CDR3 size: 12 residues. Trimming removed 1 base at V and 8 bases at J, with 6 bases between. Germline V lookup: CDR1 SGHVS, CDR2 FNYEAQ. In DNA form, the CDR3 reads TGTGCCAGCAGCTTAGGGCCCCATGAGCAGTTCTTC. Amino acids: CASSLGPHEQFF.